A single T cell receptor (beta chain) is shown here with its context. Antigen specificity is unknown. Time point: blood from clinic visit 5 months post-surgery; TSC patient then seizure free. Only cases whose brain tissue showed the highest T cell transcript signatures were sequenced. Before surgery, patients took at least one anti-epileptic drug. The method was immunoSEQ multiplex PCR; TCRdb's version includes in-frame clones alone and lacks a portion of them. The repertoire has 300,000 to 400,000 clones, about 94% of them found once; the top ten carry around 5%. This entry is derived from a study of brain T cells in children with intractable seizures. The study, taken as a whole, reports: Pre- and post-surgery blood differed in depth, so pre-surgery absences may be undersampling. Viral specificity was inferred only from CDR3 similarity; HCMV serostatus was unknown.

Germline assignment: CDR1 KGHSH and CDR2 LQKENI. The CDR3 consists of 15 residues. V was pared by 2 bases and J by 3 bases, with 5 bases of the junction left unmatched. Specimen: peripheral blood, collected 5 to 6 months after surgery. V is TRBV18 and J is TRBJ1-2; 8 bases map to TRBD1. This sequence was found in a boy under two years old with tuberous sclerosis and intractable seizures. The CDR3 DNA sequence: TGTGCCAGCTCACCAGGATCGACAGGGGACTATGGCTACACCTTC. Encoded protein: CASSPGSTGDYGYTF.